The next 23 T cell receptor beta chains were all read from a single sample in a study of blood T cell repertoires in COVID-19 (dated by TCRdb to 2020 to 2021). Library preparation employed the immunoSEQ multiplex PCR assay. TCRdb obtained this table from immuneACCESS and retained in-frame rearrangements with V and J assigned. These tables miss some clones; where compared with another copy, unresolved V genes account for less than half of the shortfall, and the remainder is unexplained. This sample has around 120,000 clones in its table, and around 78% of those were observed once. Together, the top ten hold under 3% of the sample. Sequences were obtained from peripheral blood. The receptors shown here come from an older man with acute or convalescent COVID-19.

The chain employs TRBV3-1 (or the pseudogene TRBV3-2) and TRBJ1-2; TRBD1 is a possible D gene (5 bases). The V end lost 4 bases, the J end lost 4 bases, and 22 bases lay between the germline ends. The germline V gene has CDR1 LGHDT and CDR2 YNNKEL (reference sequence). This CDR3 has 17 amino acids. The CDR3 spells CASSPTTPSVGGYGYTF. Here the CDR3 DNA reads TGTGCCAGCAGCCCCACTACACCCTCGGTCGGGGGCTATGGCTACACCTTC.

The V and J genes are TRBV14 and TRBJ1-1, with D unresolved. V shed 0 bases and J shed 5 bases, with 13 bases lying between them. Germline values: CDR1 SGHDN, CDR2 FVKESK. The CDR3 totals 15 residues. CDR3 residues: CASSQEPGSWTEAFF. In DNA form, the CDR3 reads TGTGCCAGCAGCCAAGAACCGGGTTCGTGGACTGAAGCTTTCTTT.

The chain carries TRBV4-2 and TRBJ2-1; possible D gene TRBD1, 6 bases. The CDR3 length is 17 residues. V was shortened by 0 bases and J by 1 base, with 13 bases between the two germline ends. Looked up from germline, CDR1 is LGHNA and CDR2 is YNFKEQ. CDR3 nucleotides: TGTGCCAGCAGCCAAGATCGAGGGACAAGATCCTACAATGAGCAGTTCTTC. This encodes CASSQDRGTRSYNEQFF.

The chain is built from TRBV7-3 and TRBJ1-4; the D is unclear. Germline CDR1 is SGHTA and CDR2 is FQGTGA. The CDR3 extends over 15 amino acids. Trimming removed 0 bases at V and 5 bases at J, with 10 bases between. CDR3 sequence reads: CASSLTGGSNEKLFF. The DNA of the CDR3 is TGTGCCAGCAGCTTAACGGGAGGGTCAAATGAAAAACTGTTTTTT.

The V call is TRBV6-5, the J call TRBJ1-2; TRBD1 agrees at 7 bases. V trimming: 6 bases; J trimming: 5 bases; junction bases outside the gene matches: 9. The CDR3 runs to 14 residues. CDR1 and CDR2 from the germline V gene are MNHEY and SVGAGI. Here the CDR3 DNA reads TGTGCCAGCAGAATAACAGGGGTTCCATATGGCTACACCTTC. Translating it yields CASRITGVPYGYTF.

The chain couples TRBV19 to TRBJ1-3; D might be TRBD1 (6 bases). The CDR3 has 14 residues. The germline CDR1 and CDR2 sequences are LNHDA and SQIVND (reference sequence). V gave up 7 bases and J gave up 0 bases, with 10 bases separating them. The CDR3 nucleotides are TGTGCCAGTATGAGGGGGGGCTCTGGAAACACCATATATTTT. Amino acids: CASMRGGSGNTIYF. The full variable domain, its missing parts supplied by reference TRBV19 and TRBJ1-3, is DGGITQSPKYLFRKEGQNVTLSCEQNLNHDAMYWYRQDPGQGLRLIYYSQIVNDFQKGDIAEGYSVSREKKESFPLTVTSAQKNPTAFYLCASMRGGSGNTIYFGEGSWLTVV.

This chain joins TRBV19 and TRBJ2-7; D remains unclear. Germline loops: CDR1 LNHDA, CDR2 SQIVND (reference sequence). This CDR3 comprises 15 residues. Deletions cut 3 bases from V and 0 bases from J, with 12 bases between. Here the CDR3 DNA reads TGTGCCAGTAGTATGGTAAGTCTACTCTCCTACGAGCAGTACTTC. Translating gives CASSMVSLLSYEQYF. The variable domain in full, with the rest retrieved from reference TRBV19 and TRBJ2-7, is DGGITQSPKYLFRKEGQNVTLSCEQNLNHDAMYWYRQDPGQGLRLIYYSQIVNDFQKGDIAEGYSVSREKKESFPLTVTSAQKNPTAFYLCASSMVSLLSYEQYFGPGTRLTVT.

The chain is built from TRBV7-2 and TRBJ1-1; the D is unclear. Trimming pared 4 bases from V and 2 bases from J, leaving 5 bases between. Per germline, CDR1 SGHTA and CDR2 FQGNSA. The CDR3 consists of 12 residues. CDR3 nucleotide sequence: TGTGCCAGCAGCTCCCATAACACTGAAGCTTTCTTT. It codes for CASSSHNTEAFF.

The chain carries TRBV18 and TRBJ1-3; D is unresolved. V was trimmed by 2 bases and J by 0 bases, leaving 8 bases between them. This CDR3 is built from 15 residues. Germline loops: CDR1 KGHSH, CDR2 LQKENI. The CDR3 DNA reads as TGTGCCAGCTCACCAGTCACTTACTCTGGAAACACCATATATTTT. Protein product: CASSPVTYSGNTIYF.

The chain employs TRBV5-1 and TRBJ2-2, with 8 nucleotides matching TRBD1. The V and J ends lost 4 bases and 6 bases, in that order; junction bases with no gene match: 8. The V gene's germline CDR1 is SGHRS and CDR2 YFSETQ. CDR3 length equals 15 residues. The chain's CDR3 is CASSPQDRVPGELFF. CDR3 in DNA: TGCGCCAGCAGCCCCCAGGACAGGGTGCCCGGGGAGCTGTTTTTT.

V gene TRBV11-3 combines with J gene TRBJ1-1; perhaps TRBD1 as D (6 bases). V gave up 2 bases and J gave up 5 bases, with 15 bases separating them. The CDR3 runs to 15 residues. In germline, CDR1 is SGHNT, CDR2 YENEEA. The CDR3 DNA sequence: TGTGCCAGCAGCTTATGGGCGTGGGGGCCAACTGAAGCTTTCTTT. Translating gives CASSLWAWGPTEAFF.

The rearrangement joins TRBV12-5 to TRBJ1-1, with D possibly TRBD1 on 5 matching bases. Trimming pared 5 bases from V and 8 bases from J, leaving 12 bases between. Germline CDR1 reads LGHNT; CDR2 reads FRNRAP. The CDR3 contains 12 residues. The CDR3: CASGPNRREAFF. In DNA, the CDR3 is TGTGCTAGTGGTCCCAACAGGCGAGAAGCTTTCTTT. Variable domain in full (rest from reference TRBV12-5 and TRBJ1-1): DARVTQTPRHKVTEMGQEVTMRCQPILGHNTVFWYRQTMMQGLELLAYFRNRAPLDDSGMPKDRFSAEMPDATLATLKIQPSEPRDSAVYFCASGPNRREAFFGQGTRLTVV.

The J gene is TRBJ2-7, the V gene TRBV11-3; 9 bases are shared with TRBD1. This CDR3 contains 12 residues. The V gene's germline CDR1 is SGHNT and CDR2 YENEEA. Trimming cost V 7 bases and J 5 bases; bases outside gene matches: 3. In DNA, the CDR3 is TGTGCCAGCAAGGGACAGGGCAACGAGCAGTACTTC. Amino acids: CASKGQGNEQYF.

The chain joins TRBV5-5 to TRBJ1-2, with 8 bases aligning to TRBD1. V lost 1 base to trimming and J lost 8 bases; unmatched junction nucleotides: 7. This CDR3 region has 14 residues. Germline V lookup: CDR1 SGHKS, CDR2 YYEKEE (reference sequence). As DNA, the CDR3 is TGTGCCAGCAGCTTGACGGACAGGGTCAGAGGCTACACCTTC. Protein product: CASSLTDRVRGYTF.

The J gene is TRBJ2-7, the V gene TRBV5-1; TRBD1 matches at 10 bases. CDR1 SGHRS and CDR2 YFSETQ come from the germline V gene. The CDR3 is 15 residues long. V lost 7 bases and J lost 7; bases outside the gene matches: 14. The CDR3 here is CASAWRDRGTGEQYF. CDR3 nucleotides: TGCGCCAGCGCATGGCGGGACAGGGGTACGGGGGAGCAGTACTTC.

The chain links TRBV6-2 or TRBV6-3 to TRBJ2-7; 12 nucleotides line up with TRBD2. CDR1 is MNHEY, CDR2 SVGEGT, per germline. This CDR3 has 15 residues. J lost 5 bases, V lost 5 bases, and 7 bases had no gene match. The DNA for the CDR3 is TGTGCCAGCAGTAAACTAGCGGGGGGCTTCGACGAGCAGTACTTC. This codes for CASSKLAGGFDEQYF.

This chain uses TRBV25-1 with TRBJ2-2, with TRBD2 identical over 15 bases. V gave up 6 bases and J gave up 5 bases; unmatched junction bases: 10. CDR3 length: 18 amino acids. CDR1 is MGHDK, CDR2 SYGVNS, per germline. DNA of the CDR3: TGTGCCAGCAGCTCCGGACTAGCGGGGGGGCCGGGTACCGGGGAGCTGTTTTTT. Encoded protein: CASSSGLAGGPGTGELFF. The whole variable domain, remainder taken from reference TRBV25-1 and TRBJ2-2, is EADIYQTPRYLVIGTGKKITLECSQTMGHDKMYWYQQDPGMELHLIHYSYGVNSTEKGDLSSESTVSRIRTEHFPLTLESARPSHTSQYLCASSSGLAGGPGTGELFFGEGSRLTVL.

The rearrangement links TRBV27 to TRBJ1-6, with D possibly being TRBD1 (6 bases). V lost 6 bases to trimming and J lost 10 bases, with 16 bases between them. Germline lookup yields CDR1 MNHEY and CDR2 SMNVEV (reference sequence). The CDR3 extends over 14 amino acids. In DNA form, the CDR3 reads TGTGCCAGCAGCCGGACGACAGGCGGGTCACCCCTCCACTTT. The encoded protein is CASSRTTGGSPLHF.

This rearrangement joins TRBV7-2 to TRBJ2-1; the match to TRBD2 covers 16 bases. Per germline, CDR1 SGHTA and CDR2 FQGNSA. The J segment lost 2 bases and the V segment lost 5 bases, leaving 6 bases of the junction unmatched. The CDR3 is 18 residues long. The CDR3 bases are TGTGCCAGCAGCGCAACCGGGACTAGCGGGGGGGCCTACAATGAGCAGTTCTTC. Translating it yields CASSATGTSGGAYNEQFF. The full variable domain, completed using reference TRBV7-2 and TRBJ2-1, is GAGVSQSPSNKVTEKGKDVELRCDPISGHTALYWYRQSLGQGLEFLIYFQGNSAPDKSGLPSDRFSAERTGGSVSTLTIQRTQQEDSAVYLCASSATGTSGGAYNEQFFGPGTRLTVL.

This clone was detected once. V is TRBV13 and J is TRBJ2-5; 11 bases line up with TRBD2. After removal of 4 bases from V and 1 base from J, the junction contained 8 bases not matched to a gene. The germline V gene encodes CDR1 PRHDT and CDR2 FYEKMQ (reference sequence). This CDR3 has 17 amino acids. In DNA, the CDR3 is TGTGCCAGCAGCTCCTGGATAGCGGGGGGGACCCAAGAGACCCAGTACTTC. It codes for CASSSWIAGGTQETQYF.

This clone was counted once. The rearrangement links TRBV5-6 to TRBJ1-5; the D gene is possibly TRBD1 (5 bases). V was pared by 2 bases and J by 9 bases, with 9 bases between. The CDR3 is 12 residues long. Looked up from germline, CDR1 is SGHDT and CDR2 is YYEEEE. For the CDR3, the DNA is TGTGCCAGCAGCTTTGGGGGGGGGCCCCAGCATTTT. As protein: CASSFGGGPQHF.

This chain uses TRBV19 with TRBJ1-3; 9 bases map to TRBD1. CDR3 size: 14 residues. After removal of 8 bases from V and 4 bases from J, the junction contained 6 bases not matched to a gene. Germline CDR1 LNHDA, CDR2 SQIVND (reference sequence). CDR3 residues: CASAGTGRGNTIYF. The CDR3, as DNA: TGTGCCAGTGCCGGGACAGGGAGAGGAAACACCATATATTTT.

The genes are TRBV10-1 and TRBJ1-1; maybe TRBD1 (5 bases). The CDR3 length is 14 residues. Per germline, CDR1 WNHNN and CDR2 SYGVQD (reference sequence). With 9 bases removed from V and 0 bases from J, the gap between germline ends came to 14 bases. The CDR3 spells CARGVGGVNTEAFF. In DNA form, the CDR3 reads TGCGCCAGAGGGGTCGGGGGGGTGAACACTGAAGCTTTCTTT.